The T cell receptor beta chain described here comes from a study of T cells in Graves' hyperthyroidism and ophthalmopathy. Regarding the study as a whole: Model-based prediction identified ophthalmopathy a median 6.5 months prior to its onset. Most expanded thyroid clonotypes above 0.001 also appeared in blood.

As for this clonotype: What it binds is unknown.

Every diagnosis used clinical symptoms, serum thyroxine and TRAb, thyroid ultrasound and orbital computed tomography. Regions amplified from RNA transcripts were the TCR beta CDR3 regions. The TCR CDR3 was amplified in a first-round RT-PCR using the HTBI primer set. TCRdb re-called the multiplex PCR reads through MiXCR, storing one row per CDR3 protein. Of over 650,000 distinct CDR3 sequences in the sample, less than 45% are singletons; the top ten hold approximately 6.8%. Germline CDR1 SGHTA, CDR2 FQGNSA. CDR3 length equals 16 residues. The V gene end was trimmed by 11 bases and the J gene end by 1 base; junction bases not matched to a gene: 5.

The clonotype comes from an adult man with Graves' disease, either hyperthyroidism or ophthalmopathy (not recorded which). The sequencing sample was made of peripheral blood or thyroid tissue (not recorded which). This chain links TRBV7-2 with TRBJ2-2; 15 nucleotides align to TRBD2. The CDR3 region is CAAGLAGGMNTGELFF. The DNA of the CDR3 is TGTGCCGCGGGACTAGCGGGGGGAATGAACACCGGGGAGCTGTTTTTT.